What follows are 27 T cell receptor beta chains derived from one specimen sequenced in a study of Ad26.COV2.S vaccination and SARS-CoV-2 variants. The treatment is: some 20 received Ad26.COV2.S at low or high dose, single or two shots; 5 received placebo; per-sample allocation not given. Samples came from day 63 after the first vaccine or placebo injection. Profiled with immunoSEQ multiplex PCR; TCRdb holds only in-frame clones, not every one. Of some 290,000 clones in the sample, about 86% were seen once. This material consisted of peripheral blood, taken in a trial of Ad26.COV2.S vaccine versus placebo. The receptors were sampled from a person between 18 and 59 years old who received the Ad26.COV2.S COVID-19 vaccine or a placebo.

J is TRBJ1-2 and V is TRBV7-9, with D hard to call. CDR1 is SEHNR and CDR2 is FQNEAQ in the germline V gene (reference sequence). V gave up 5 bases and J gave up 8 bases, with 15 bases separating them. There are 13 residues in the CDR3. The CDR3 DNA follows: TGTGCCAGCAGCATCGACCGATCAACGGGCTACACCTTC. Amino acid sequence: CASSIDRSTGYTF.

This clone was seen a single time. The CDR3 spells CASSEQGPANTGELFF. DNA for the CDR3: TGTGCCAGCAGTGAACAGGGTCCCGCGAACACCGGGGAGCTGTTTTTT. The V gene is TRBV7-2, the J gene TRBJ2-2; maybe TRBD1 (6 bases). Germline loops: CDR1 SGHTA, CDR2 FQGNSA. The CDR3 is 16 amino acids. Trimming removed 6 bases at V and 0 bases at J, with 14 bases between.

The chain links TRBV5-6 to TRBJ2-2; D not resolved. CDR1 and CDR2 (germline): SGHDT, YYEEEE. With 4 bases removed from V and 3 bases from J, the gap between germline ends came to 13 bases. The length of the CDR3 is 15 residues. The CDR3 loop reads CASSLHGQDTGELFF. CDR3 coding DNA: TGTGCCAGCAGCCTCCATGGCCAAGACACCGGGGAGCTGTTTTTT.

The chain carries TRBV9 and TRBJ2-3, with D perhaps matching TRBD2 (6 bases). Germline-derived CDR1 and CDR2 are SGDLS and YYNGEE. The CDR3 runs to 14 residues. Deletions cut 4 bases from V and 4 bases from J, with 13 bases between. In DNA, the CDR3 is TGTGCCAGCAGCTTGGGACTTTACCCAGATACGCAGTATTTT. Amino acid sequence: CASSLGLYPDTQYF.

The V gene is TRBV7-9, the J gene TRBJ2-1; possibly TRBD1 for D (6 bases). Germline V gene data show CDR1 as SEHNR and CDR2 as FQNEAQ (reference sequence). The CDR3 has 12 residues. The V gene lost 1 base and the J gene lost 15 bases, with 13 bases spanning the gap. For the CDR3, the DNA is TGTGCCAGCAGCTTAGTTCACAGGGATCTGTTCTTC. Encoded protein: CASSLVHRDLFF.

This chain connects TRBV11-2 to TRBJ1-3, with D uncertain. CDR3 length equals 12 residues. V lost 5 bases to trimming and J lost 7 bases, with 9 bases between them. The germline V gene has CDR1 SGHAT and CDR2 FQNNGV. DNA for the CDR3: TGTGCCAGCAGCACCGCTAGGAACACCATATATTTT. The encoded protein is CASSTARNTIYF.

The chain links TRBV2 to TRBJ1-2; D is possibly TRBD1 (6 bases). V was cut by 6 bases and J by 2 bases, with 13 bases left in between. CDR1 and CDR2 from the germline V gene are SNHLY and FYNNEI. This CDR3 contains 14 residues. In nucleotides, the CDR3 is TGTGCCAGCAGGCCCAGGGGTGGCAACTATGGCTACACCTTC. Protein sequence: CASRPRGGNYGYTF.

This chain joins TRBV30 and TRBJ1-3, with D possibly matching TRBD1 (6 bases). V lost 2 bases and J lost 7, with 12 bases in between. The germline gives CDR1 GTSNPN, CDR2 SVGIG (reference sequence). CDR3 length: 13 amino acids. In DNA form, the CDR3 reads TGTGCCTGGAGTTCCGGGACACTGAACACCATATATTTT. It specifies CAWSSGTLNTIYF.

The rearrangement joins TRBV7-2 to TRBJ2-7, with D perhaps matching TRBD2 (5 bases). The germline V gene encodes CDR1 SGHTA and CDR2 FQGNSA. This CDR3 spans 16 amino acids. Trimming left V 5 bases short and J 1 base short, with 18 bases between. The CDR3 DNA is TGTGCCAGCAGCCCCCTCGGGCAGGACTTTTCCTACGAGCAGTACTTC. Its protein product is CASSPLGQDFSYEQYF. Looking up the rest from reference TRBV7-2 and TRBJ2-7 gives the full variable domain: GAGVSQSPSNKVTEKGKDVELRCDPISGHTALYWYRQSLGQGLEFLIYFQGNSAPDKSGLPSDRFSAERTGGSVSTLTIQRTQQEDSAVYLCASSPLGQDFSYEQYFGPGTRLTVT.

This clone was seen a handful of times. The V and J genes are TRBV6-5 and TRBJ1-6; 9 bases map to TRBD1. The CDR3 consists of 13 residues. Germline V CDR1 and CDR2: MNHEY, SVGAGI. V lost 10 bases to trimming and J lost 7 bases; unmatched junction nucleotides: 5. CDR3 sequence (DNA): TGTGCCACCTTGGACAGGGGAAATTCACCCCTCCACTTT. Encoded protein: CATLDRGNSPLHF.

V and J are TRBV19 and TRBJ2-7; D not resolved. Germline V gives CDR1 LNHDA, CDR2 SQIVND (reference sequence). V lost 7 bases, J lost 1 base, and 17 bases lay in between. There are 15 residues in the CDR3. As DNA, the CDR3 is TGTGCCAGTACCGGACGTGGGCTTTCGTCCTACGAGCAGTACTTC. The encoded protein is CASTGRGLSSYEQYF.

The chain couples TRBV27 to TRBJ2-6; a possible D gene is TRBD2 (7 bases). The germline gives CDR1 MNHEY, CDR2 SMNVEV (reference sequence). The V end lost 6 bases, the J end lost 0 bases, and 21 bases lay between the germline ends. The CDR3 runs 19 residues. This CDR3 reads CASSSSGGRFLSGANVLTF. In DNA form, the CDR3 reads TGTGCCAGCAGCTCCTCCGGGGGGCGCTTCCTCTCTGGGGCCAACGTCCTGACTTTC.

Here the CDR3 DNA reads TGTGCCAGCTTCCCCGGGTACTCCTACAATGAGCAGTTCTTC. Protein sequence: CASFPGYSYNEQFF. The chain is built from TRBV7-2 and TRBJ2-1; no clear D gene. Trimming took off 8 bases at V and 0 bases at J, with 11 bases between the two ends. CDR1 SGHTA and CDR2 FQGNSA come from the germline V gene. The CDR3 is made up of 14 amino acids.

The chain employs TRBV12-5 and TRBJ1-1; D gene unclear. V shed 3 bases and J shed 4 bases, with 3 bases lying between them. CDR1 is LGHNT and CDR2 is FRNRAP in the germline V gene. The CDR3 is 11 amino acids. CDR3 sequence reads: CASGFFTEAFF. The CDR3 coding sequence is TGTGCTAGTGGTTTCTTCACTGAAGCTTTCTTT.

J is TRBJ2-3 and V is TRBV2, with TRBD1 matching over 8 bases. This CDR3 region has 14 residues. The junction had 7 bases not matched to a gene; V was cut back by 7 bases and J by 4 bases. Germline assignment: CDR1 SNHLY and CDR2 FYNNEI. CDR3 in DNA: TGTGCCAGCACCATTCAGGGGGCCCCAGATACGCAGTATTTT. It codes for CASTIQGAPDTQYF. The variable domain in full, with the rest retrieved from reference TRBV2 and TRBJ2-3, is EPEVTQTPSHQVTQMGQEVILRCVPISNHLYFYWYRQILGQKVEFLVSFYNNEISEKSEIFDDQFSVERPDGSNFTLKIRSTKLEDSAMYFCASTIQGAPDTQYFGPGTRLTVL.

V usage is TRBV5-1 and J usage is TRBJ1-1; D uncertain. Trimming shortened V by 0 bases and J by 3 bases, and 9 bases separated the two germline ends. Germline V gene sequence: CDR1 SGHRS, CDR2 YFSETQ. CDR3 size: 14 residues. The CDR3: CASSLGPLDTEAFF. The CDR3 coding sequence is TGCGCCAGCAGCTTGGGGCCGCTTGACACTGAAGCTTTCTTT.

The chain is built from TRBV7-6 and TRBJ1-1; D is ambiguous. CDR1 and CDR2 (germline): SGHVS, FNYEAQ. Trimming shortened V by 5 bases and J by 3 bases, and 13 bases separated the two germline ends. The CDR3 sequence is 14 residues long. The DNA for the CDR3 is TGTGCCAGCAGCCTTGGAATTGGGGACACTGAAGCTTTCTTT. It encodes CASSLGIGDTEAFF.

This clone was seen only a few times. The chain is built from TRBV5-1 and TRBJ1-5; D gene ambiguous. This CDR3 is built from 13 residues. Germline V lookup: CDR1 SGHRS, CDR2 YFSETQ. V was cut by 4 bases and J by 4 bases, with 9 bases left in between. CDR3 DNA sequence: TGCGCCAGCAGCCTGACAACTAATCAGCCCCAGCATTTT. It is translated as CASSLTTNQPQHF.

This clone was detected only a few times. The chain is built from TRBV14 and TRBJ2-3; D ambiguous. Germline V CDR1 and CDR2: SGHDN, FVKESK. The V gene lost 3 bases and the J gene lost 2 bases, with 0 bases spanning the gap. CDR3 length equals 11 residues. CDR3 DNA sequence: TGTGCCAGCAGCCACACAGATACGCAGTATTTT. Translating it yields CASSHTDTQYF.

V usage is TRBV12-3 or TRBV12-4 and J usage is TRBJ1-4; D ambiguous. There are 11 residues in the CDR3. Trimming left V 2 bases short and J 10 bases short, with 5 bases between. CDR3 residues: CASSLTGKLFF. As DNA, the CDR3 is TGTGCCAGCAGTTTAACCGGAAAACTGTTTTTT.

This sequence joins TRBV5-1 and TRBJ2-2, with no clear D. Trimming removed 5 bases at V and 6 bases at J, with 11 bases between. The V gene's germline CDR1 is SGHRS and CDR2 YFSETQ. The length of the CDR3 is 13 residues. In DNA form, the CDR3 reads TGCGCCAGCAGATTAGACTTCTCCGGGGAGCTGTTTTTT. Protein sequence: CASRLDFSGELFF.

The J gene is TRBJ2-3, the V gene TRBV18; a possible D gene is TRBD2 (7 bases). Germline-derived CDR1 and CDR2 are KGHSH and LQKENI. The CDR3 covers 14 residues. V was clipped by 2 bases and J by 4 bases, with 10 bases between them. Here the CDR3 reads CASSPGGASDTQYF. In DNA form, the CDR3 reads TGTGCCAGCTCACCAGGGGGGGCGTCAGATACGCAGTATTTT.

This chain's CDR3 is CAWNGVGETQYF. The CDR3 DNA follows: TGTGCCTGGAACGGGGTTGGCGAGACCCAGTACTTC. The chain recombines TRBV30 with TRBJ2-5; D perhaps matches TRBD2 (5 bases). V was trimmed by 4 bases and J by 5 bases, leaving 11 bases between them. The CDR3 runs 12 residues. Germline V lookup: CDR1 GTSNPN, CDR2 SVGIG (reference sequence).

This clone has just a few counts. V gene TRBV4-2 combines with J gene TRBJ1-5; D might be TRBD1 (5 bases). V dropped 1 base and J dropped 2 bases, with 15 bases sitting between them. CDR1 LGHNA and CDR2 YNFKEQ come from the germline V gene. The CDR3 runs 17 residues. CDR3: CASSQAQGGDGNQPQHF. Written as DNA, the CDR3 is TGTGCCAGCAGCCAAGCCCAGGGAGGGGATGGCAATCAGCCCCAGCATTTT.

J is TRBJ1-1 and V is TRBV3-1 (or the pseudogene TRBV3-2); no firm D call. CDR3 length equals 8 residues. Trimming pared 7 bases from V and 8 bases from J, leaving 2 bases between. Germline V lookup: CDR1 LGHDT, CDR2 YNNKEL (reference sequence). The CDR3 loop is CASKEAFF. The CDR3 nucleotides read TGTGCCAGCAAAGAAGCTTTCTTT.

The J gene is TRBJ2-3, the V gene TRBV7-2; no firm D call. The length of the CDR3 is 13 residues. Trimming pared 0 bases from V and 6 bases from J, leaving 7 bases between. CDR1 and CDR2 (germline): SGHTA, FQGNSA. The CDR3 DNA follows: TGTGCCAGCAGCTTAGCGCGGTGGGATACGCAGTATTTT. It codes for CASSLARWDTQYF.

The gene calls are TRBV11-2 and TRBJ2-1; D uncertain. V lost 1 base and J lost 3, with 7 bases in between. Germline V gives CDR1 SGHAT, CDR2 FQNNGV. CDR3 length: 14 amino acids. CDR3 amino acids: CASSLGTSYNEQFF. In DNA, the CDR3 is TGTGCCAGCAGCTTAGGGACCAGCTACAATGAGCAGTTCTTC.